This T cell receptor beta chain was sequenced during a study of TIL therapy for anti-PD-1-resistant metastatic lung cancer. Notes on the study in general: The cohort had more treatment-naive, never-smoker and oncogene-addicted patients than typical. After infusion, TIL clonotypes partly replaced peripheral T cells and declined over months.

V lost 7 bases, J lost 6 bases, and 16 bases lay in between. Looked up from germline, CDR1 is SGHDN and CDR2 is FVKESK. The CDR3 sequence is 13 residues long. The time point is: pre-treatment sample, taken before nivolumab and TIL therapy. Enrollment ran from October 2017 to early 2020. This clone was seen just once. Its specificity is not known. The libraries were made with immunoSEQ v3. Survey-level samples got approximately 1.8 million read pairs; deep-level samples got roughly 5-6 million. Profiled with immunoSEQ multiplex PCR; TCRdb holds only in-frame clones, not every one. The repertoire holds 20,000 to 25,000 clones, with under 80% as singletons.

The sample was blood, taken at baseline. The clonotype was recovered from a person aged 25 to 85 with non-small cell lung cancer. The rearrangement uses TRBV14 and TRBJ2-7, with D perhaps TRBD2 (6 bases). CDR3 in DNA: TGTGCCAGCACGGGACTCCAGAGGGGCGAGCAGTACTTC. Residues: CASTGLQRGEQYF.